This record concerns one T cell receptor beta chain sequence. The antigen is undetermined. The data stem from a study of graft-versus-host responses after intestinal transplantation. Whole-study findings and limits: Among circulating GvH clones, peak levels were associated with early post-transplant declines in HvG clones. GvH clones detected in recipient marrow included some appearing first in ileum or blood.

Assay used: immunoSEQ multiplex PCR; TCRdb lists only in-frame clones, some missing. In the table there are about 6,400 clones, roughly 85% of which are singletons. Lamina propria and intraepithelial lymphocytes were released by processing graft tissue. Germline lookup yields CDR1 SGHAT and CDR2 FQNNGV. This CDR3 has 14 amino acids. The ends were cut back, 0 bases at V and 5 bases at J, with 11 bases in the middle. This material consisted of ileum tissue, taken 300 to 310 days after intestinal transplant. This TCR came from a human patient who received an intestinal transplant, so some T cells may come from the graft donor. The gene calls are TRBV11-2 and TRBJ2-7; the D is unclear. Written as DNA, the CDR3 is TGTGCCAGCAGCTTAGAGGTAGGGCCCCACGAGCAGTACTTC. This encodes CASSLEVGPHEQYF.